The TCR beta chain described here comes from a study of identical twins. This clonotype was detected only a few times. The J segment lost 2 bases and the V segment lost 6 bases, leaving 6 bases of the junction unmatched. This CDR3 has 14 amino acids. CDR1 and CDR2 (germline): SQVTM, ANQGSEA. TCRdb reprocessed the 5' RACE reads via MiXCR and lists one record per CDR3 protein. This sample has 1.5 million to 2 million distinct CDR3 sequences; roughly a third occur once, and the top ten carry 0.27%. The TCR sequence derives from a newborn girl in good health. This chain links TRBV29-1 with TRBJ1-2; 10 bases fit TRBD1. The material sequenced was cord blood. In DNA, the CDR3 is TGCAGCGTGATCCGGGACAGGGGAAACTATGGCTACACCTTC. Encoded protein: CSVIRDRGNYGYTF.